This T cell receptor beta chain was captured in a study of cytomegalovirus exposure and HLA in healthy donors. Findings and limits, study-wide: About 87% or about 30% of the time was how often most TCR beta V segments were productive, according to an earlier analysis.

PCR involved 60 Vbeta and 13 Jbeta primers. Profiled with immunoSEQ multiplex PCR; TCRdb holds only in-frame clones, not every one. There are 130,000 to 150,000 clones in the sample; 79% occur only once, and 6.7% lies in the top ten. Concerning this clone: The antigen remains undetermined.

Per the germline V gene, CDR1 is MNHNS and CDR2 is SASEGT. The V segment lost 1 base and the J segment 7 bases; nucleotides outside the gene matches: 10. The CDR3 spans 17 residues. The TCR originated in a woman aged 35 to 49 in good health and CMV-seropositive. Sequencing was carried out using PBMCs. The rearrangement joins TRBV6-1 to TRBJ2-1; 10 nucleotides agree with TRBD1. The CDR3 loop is CASSEVPGGQGMNEQFF. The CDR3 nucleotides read TGTGCCAGCAGTGAAGTCCCCGGGGGACAGGGGATGAATGAGCAGTTCTTC.